The 8 T cell receptor beta chains below were found in one sample sequenced in a study of shared clonotypes between healthy human individuals. Method: immunoSEQ multiplex PCR; TCRdb's copy keeps in-frame clones and lacks some. The data contain 1 million to 1.3 million clones, around three quarters of them singletons. Input material: memory CD4+ T cells from PBMCs. Regarding subset: CD45RA-negative fraction. Receptors were obtained from a man between 18 and 35 years old in good health. Some clones in this sample may be carry-over from other donors' samples.

This clone was counted between two and nine times. This chain joins TRBV6-1 and TRBJ2-7; TRBD1 aligns across 7 bases. This CDR3 comprises 15 residues. Germline CDR1 is MNHNS and CDR2 is SASEGT. The junction had 10 bases not matched to a gene; V was cut back by 5 bases and J by 3 bases. The CDR3 here is CASSPPRDSLYEQYF. The CDR3, as DNA: TGTGCCAGCAGTCCCCCTAGGGACAGTCTCTACGAGCAGTACTTC.

This chain uses TRBV28 with TRBJ1-2; 7 nucleotides agree with TRBD1. With 11 bases clipped from V and 4 bases from J, the junction kept 4 bases outside the gene matches. This CDR3 is built from 11 residues. The germline gives CDR1 MDHEN, CDR2 SYDVKM. CDR3 DNA sequence: TGTGCCTCGGGACAGCTCTATGGCTACACCTTC. Encoded protein: CASGQLYGYTF.

This chain links TRBV7-2 with TRBJ2-7, with 10 bases that match TRBD2. With 3 bases clipped from V and 3 bases from J, the junction kept 11 bases outside the gene matches. The germline V gene has CDR1 SGHTA and CDR2 FQGNSA. This CDR3 comprises 17 residues. CDR3 coding DNA: TGTGCCAGCAGCTTCCAAAAAGCGGGAGGGCCTATCTACGAGCAGTACTTC. This gives the protein CASSFQKAGGPIYEQYF.

This clone has only one observation. The genes are TRBV5-1 and TRBJ2-5; the match to TRBD2 covers 10 bases. This CDR3 region has 15 residues. CDR1 and CDR2 (germline): SGHRS, YFSETQ. The V gene end was trimmed by 5 bases and the J gene end by 0 bases; junction bases not matched to a gene: 4. CDR3 sequence (DNA): TGCGCCAGCAGGGATAGCGGGAGGTACCAAGAGACCCAGTACTTC. Translated: CASRDSGRYQETQYF.

The V call is TRBV7-2, the J call TRBJ1-2, with unresolved D. Trimming took off 8 bases at V and 7 bases at J, with 14 bases between the two ends. CDR3 length: 12 amino acids. Germline lookup yields CDR1 SGHTA and CDR2 FQGNSA. In DNA form, the CDR3 reads TGTGCCAGCGCCACCCGCGGGGTTGGCTACACCTTC. Protein product: CASATRGVGYTF.

The genes are TRBV2 and TRBJ1-2; perhaps TRBD1 as D (5 bases). Germline CDR1 and CDR2: SNHLY and FYNNEI. The length of the CDR3 is 12 residues. The germline V and J ends were trimmed by 6 bases and 5 bases, with 10 bases remaining between them. The CDR3 sequence is CASSPDSYGYTF. The CDR3 coding sequence is TGTGCCAGCAGCCCCGACAGTTATGGCTACACCTTC.

Turning to this clone: A much larger clone differs from this one at a single base, so this may be a read error. The chain joins TRBV28 to TRBJ2-7; D perhaps matches TRBD2 (6 bases). V was pared by 6 bases and J by 7 bases, with 16 bases between. Germline CDR1 MDHEN, CDR2 SYDVKM. CDR3 size: 13 residues. Here the CDR3 reads CASSYPRGREQYF. The CDR3 nucleotides read TGTGCCAGCAGCTACCCACGGGGGAGGGAGCAGTACTTC.

Only one count was recorded for this clone. This chain uses TRBV27 with TRBJ2-1; TRBD1 matches 9 bases. The CDR3 consists of 15 residues. Germline V gives CDR1 MNHEY, CDR2 SMNVEV (reference sequence). V shed 7 bases and J 0 bases; nucleotides not matched to a gene: 4. CDR3 nucleotides: TGTGCCAGCACGCGGGACAGGGCCTCCTACAATGAGCAGTTCTTC. It encodes CASTRDRASYNEQFF.